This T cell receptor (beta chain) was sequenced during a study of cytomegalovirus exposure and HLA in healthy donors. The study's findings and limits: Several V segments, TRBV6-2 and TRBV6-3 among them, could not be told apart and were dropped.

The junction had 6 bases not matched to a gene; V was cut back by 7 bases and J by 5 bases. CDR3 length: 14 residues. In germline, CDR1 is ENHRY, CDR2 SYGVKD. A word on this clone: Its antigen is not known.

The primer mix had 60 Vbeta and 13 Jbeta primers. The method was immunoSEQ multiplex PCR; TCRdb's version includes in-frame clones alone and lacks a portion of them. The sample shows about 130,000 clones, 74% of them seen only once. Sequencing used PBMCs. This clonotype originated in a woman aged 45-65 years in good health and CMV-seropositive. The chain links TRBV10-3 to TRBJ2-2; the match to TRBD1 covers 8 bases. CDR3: CAITGTGLTGELFF. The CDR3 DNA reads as TGTGCCATCACGGGGACAGGCCTAACCGGGGAGCTGTTTTTT.